This TCR beta chain is from a study of blood T cells in healthy people across ages. Then a second PCR, running roughly 7 to 11 cycles, was carried out with a sample-barcoded 5' primer and a J-beta primer mix. Each cDNA molecule carried a tag from a template-switch adaptor that contained 12 random nucleotides. A single record per CDR3 protein comes from TCRdb applying MiXCR to the 5' RACE reads. The sample comprises around 1.5 million distinct CDR3 sequences, roughly a third of which are singletons, and roughly 12% rests with the top ten. Looked up from germline, CDR1 is MDHEN and CDR2 is SYDVKM. The CDR3 is 17 residues long. V lost 4 bases, J lost 1 base, and 17 bases lay in between. In each sample, at least 6.5 million PBMCs were isolated.

The receptor was isolated from a woman younger than 45 in good health. Sequenced sample: blood. This rearrangement joins TRBV28 to TRBJ1-5; D not resolved. CDR3 nucleotide sequence: TGTGCCAGCAGTTCCCCCGGCTTGAAAGAGAGCAATCAGCCCCAGCATTTT. Residues: CASSSPGLKESNQPQHF.